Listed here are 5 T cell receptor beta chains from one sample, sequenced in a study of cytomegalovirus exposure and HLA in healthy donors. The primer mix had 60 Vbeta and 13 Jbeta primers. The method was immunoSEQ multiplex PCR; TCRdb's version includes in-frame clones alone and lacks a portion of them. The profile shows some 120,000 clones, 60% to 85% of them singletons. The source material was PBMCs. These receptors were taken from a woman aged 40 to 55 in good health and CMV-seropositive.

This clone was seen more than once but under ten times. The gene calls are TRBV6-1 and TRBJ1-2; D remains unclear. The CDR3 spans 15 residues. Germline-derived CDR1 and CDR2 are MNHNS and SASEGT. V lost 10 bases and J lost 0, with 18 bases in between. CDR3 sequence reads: CATSPNGQSNYGYTF. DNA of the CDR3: TGTGCCACCTCCCCGAATGGCCAGTCTAACTATGGCTACACCTTC.

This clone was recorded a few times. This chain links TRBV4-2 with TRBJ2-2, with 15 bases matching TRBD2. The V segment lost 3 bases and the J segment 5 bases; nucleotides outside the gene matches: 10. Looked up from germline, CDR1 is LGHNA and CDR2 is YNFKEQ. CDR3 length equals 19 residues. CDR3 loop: CASSQVPGLAGGQTGELFF. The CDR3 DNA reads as TGTGCCAGCAGCCAGGTCCCGGGACTAGCGGGAGGACAGACCGGGGAGCTGTTTTTT.

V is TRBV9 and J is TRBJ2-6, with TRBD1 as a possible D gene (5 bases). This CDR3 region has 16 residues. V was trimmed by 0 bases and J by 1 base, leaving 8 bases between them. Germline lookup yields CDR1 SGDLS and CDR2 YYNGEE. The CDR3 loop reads CASSVGRGSGANVLTF. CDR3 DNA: TGTGCCAGCAGCGTAGGAAGGGGATCTGGGGCCAACGTCCTGACTTTC.

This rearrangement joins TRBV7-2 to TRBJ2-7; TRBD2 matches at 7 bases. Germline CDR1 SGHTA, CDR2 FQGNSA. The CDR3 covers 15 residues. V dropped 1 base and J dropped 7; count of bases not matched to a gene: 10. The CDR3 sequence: CASSLEGNRAGEQYF. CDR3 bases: TGTGCCAGCAGCTTAGAGGGGAATCGAGCGGGAGAGCAGTACTTC.

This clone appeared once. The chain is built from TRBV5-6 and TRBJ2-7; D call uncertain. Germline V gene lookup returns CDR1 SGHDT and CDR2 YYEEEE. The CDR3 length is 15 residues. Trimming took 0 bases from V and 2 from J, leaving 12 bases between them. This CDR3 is CASSLGSVPTYEQYF. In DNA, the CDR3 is TGTGCCAGCAGCTTGGGGTCCGTGCCTACCTACGAGCAGTACTTC.